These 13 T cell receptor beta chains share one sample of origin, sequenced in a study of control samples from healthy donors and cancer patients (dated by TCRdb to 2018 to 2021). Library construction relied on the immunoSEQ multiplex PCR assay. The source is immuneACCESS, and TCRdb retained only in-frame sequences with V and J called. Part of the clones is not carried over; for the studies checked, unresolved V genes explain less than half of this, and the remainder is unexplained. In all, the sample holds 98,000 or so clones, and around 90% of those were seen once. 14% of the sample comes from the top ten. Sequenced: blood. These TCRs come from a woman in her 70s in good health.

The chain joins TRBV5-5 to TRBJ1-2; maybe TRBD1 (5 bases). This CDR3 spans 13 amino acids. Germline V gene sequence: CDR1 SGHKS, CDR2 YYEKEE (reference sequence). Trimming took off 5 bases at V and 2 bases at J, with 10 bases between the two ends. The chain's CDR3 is CASRRGENYGYTF. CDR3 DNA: TGTGCCAGCAGGCGAGGGGAAAACTATGGCTACACCTTC. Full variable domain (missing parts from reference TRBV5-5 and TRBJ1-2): DAGVTQSPTHLIKTRGQQVTLRCSPISGHKSVSWYQQVLGQGPQFIFQYYEKEERGRGNFPDRFSARQFPNYSSELNVNALLLGDSALYLCASRRGENYGYTFGSGTRLTVV.

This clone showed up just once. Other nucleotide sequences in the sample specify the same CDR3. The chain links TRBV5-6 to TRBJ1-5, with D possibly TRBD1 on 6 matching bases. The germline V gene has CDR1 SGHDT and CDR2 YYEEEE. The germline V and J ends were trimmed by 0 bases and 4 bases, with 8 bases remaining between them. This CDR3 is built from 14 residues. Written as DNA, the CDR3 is TGTGCCAGCAGCTTGGGACAGGCAAATCAGCCCCAGCATTTT. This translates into CASSLGQANQPQHF.

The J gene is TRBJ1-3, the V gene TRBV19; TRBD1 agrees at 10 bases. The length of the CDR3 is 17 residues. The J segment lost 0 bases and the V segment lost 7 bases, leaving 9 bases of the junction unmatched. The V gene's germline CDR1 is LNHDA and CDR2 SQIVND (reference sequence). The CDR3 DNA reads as TGTGCCAGTACCCTGGGACAGGGGCTCAACTCTGGAAACACCATATATTTT. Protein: CASTLGQGLNSGNTIYF. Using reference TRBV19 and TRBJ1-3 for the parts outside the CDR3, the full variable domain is DGGITQSPKYLFRKEGQNVTLSCEQNLNHDAMYWYRQDPGQGLRLIYYSQIVNDFQKGDIAEGYSVSREKKESFPLTVTSAQKNPTAFYLCASTLGQGLNSGNTIYFGEGSWLTVV.

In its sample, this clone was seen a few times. CDR3 sequence reads: CAISDVTGGLSGNTIYF. CDR3 DNA sequence: TGTGCCATCAGTGATGTCACGGGGGGGCTTTCAGGAAACACCATATATTTT. The rearrangement links TRBV10-3 to TRBJ1-3, with a tentative D call TRBD1 (6 bases). V lost 3 bases, J lost 4 bases, and 19 bases lay in between. Looked up from germline, CDR1 is ENHRY and CDR2 is SYGVKD. The CDR3 length is 17 residues.

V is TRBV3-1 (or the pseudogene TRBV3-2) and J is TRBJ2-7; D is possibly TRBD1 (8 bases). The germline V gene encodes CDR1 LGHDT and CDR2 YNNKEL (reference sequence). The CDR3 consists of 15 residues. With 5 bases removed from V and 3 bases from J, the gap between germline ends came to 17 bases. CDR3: CASSERTGRDYEQYF. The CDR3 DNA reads TGTGCCAGCAGCGAAAGGACAGGGAGGGACTACGAGCAGTACTTC.

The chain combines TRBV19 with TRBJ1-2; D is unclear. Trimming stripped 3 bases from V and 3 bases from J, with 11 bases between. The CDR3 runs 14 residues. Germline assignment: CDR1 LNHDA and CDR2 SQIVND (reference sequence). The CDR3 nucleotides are TGTGCCAGTAGTATCCGGTTCGGAGACTATGGCTACACCTTC. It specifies CASSIRFGDYGYTF.

The CDR3 protein is CAWSDSTNYGYTF. The CDR3 DNA sequence: TGTGCCTGGAGTGACTCGACTAACTATGGCTACACCTTC. The J gene is TRBJ1-2, the V gene TRBV30; D remains ambiguous. Looked up from germline, CDR1 is GTSNPN and CDR2 is SVGIG (reference sequence). The ends were cut back, 1 base at V and 0 bases at J, with 6 bases in the middle. The length of the CDR3 is 13 residues.

CDR3 DNA sequence: TGTGCCGGTGGGGGATCTAACTATGGCTACACCTTC. Translation: CAGGGSNYGYTF. The V and J genes are TRBV2 and TRBJ1-2; tentative D call: TRBD1 (5 bases). The CDR3 has 12 amino acids. Germline V gene sequence: CDR1 SNHLY, CDR2 FYNNEI. With 11 bases removed from V and 0 bases from J, the gap between germline ends came to 10 bases.

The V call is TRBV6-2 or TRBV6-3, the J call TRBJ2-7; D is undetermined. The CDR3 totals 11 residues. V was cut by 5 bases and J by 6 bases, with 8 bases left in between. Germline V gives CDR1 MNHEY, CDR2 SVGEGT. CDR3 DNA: TGTGCCAGCAGTCCCTCCGGCGAGCAGTACTTC. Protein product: CASSPSGEQYF.

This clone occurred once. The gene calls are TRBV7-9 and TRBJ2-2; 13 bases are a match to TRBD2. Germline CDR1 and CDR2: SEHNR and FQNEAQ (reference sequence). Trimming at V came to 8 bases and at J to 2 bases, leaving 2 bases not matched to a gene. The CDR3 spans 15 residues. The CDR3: CASGLAGVNTGELFF. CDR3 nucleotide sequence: TGTGCCAGCGGACTAGCGGGAGTTAACACCGGGGAGCTGTTTTTT.

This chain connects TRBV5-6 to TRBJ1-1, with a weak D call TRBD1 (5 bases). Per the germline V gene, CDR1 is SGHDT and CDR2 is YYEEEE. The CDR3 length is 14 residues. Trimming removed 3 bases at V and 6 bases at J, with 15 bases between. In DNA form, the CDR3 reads TGTGCCAGCAGCTACCCCCTCGGGGGTTCTGAAGCTTTCTTT. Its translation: CASSYPLGGSEAFF.

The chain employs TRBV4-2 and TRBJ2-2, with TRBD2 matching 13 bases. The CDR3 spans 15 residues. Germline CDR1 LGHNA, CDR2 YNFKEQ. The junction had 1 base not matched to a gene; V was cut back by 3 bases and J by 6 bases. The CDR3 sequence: CASSHTSGGAGELFF. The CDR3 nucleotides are TGTGCCAGCAGCCACACTAGCGGGGGGGCCGGGGAGCTGTTTTTT.

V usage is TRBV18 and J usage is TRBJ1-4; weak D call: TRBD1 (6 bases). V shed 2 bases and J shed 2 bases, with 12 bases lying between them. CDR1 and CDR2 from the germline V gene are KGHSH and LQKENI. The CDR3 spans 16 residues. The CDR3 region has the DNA TGTGCCAGCTCACCAACTCAGGGGCGTACTAATGAAAAACTGTTTTTT. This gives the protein CASSPTQGRTNEKLFF.